This TCR beta chain originates from a study of T cell responses to AZD1222 COVID-19 vaccine. General observations from the study: The number of AZD1222 recipients seropositive at baseline was only five or six.

The CDR3 has 17 residues. Germline V gene sequence: CDR1 GTSNPN, CDR2 SVGIG (reference sequence). J gave up 5 bases and V 2 bases, and 12 bases lay outside the gene matches. In regard to this clone: Antigen: not known.

Profiled with immunoSEQ multiplex PCR; TCRdb holds only in-frame clones, not every one. The sample has approximately 200,000 clones, around 93% seen once. The genes are TRBV30 and TRBJ1-5; 10 bases are shared with TRBD1. The sample here was peripheral blood, taken on day 0 of AZD1222 vaccination. This clonotype originated in an adult in good health. CDR3 sequence (DNA): TGTGCCTGGAGTCCCCGGACAGGGGGAGTGGGAGATCAGCCCCAGCATTTT. Protein: CAWSPRTGGVGDQPQHF.